One sample yielded the 18 T cell receptor beta chains listed below, sequenced in a study of blood T cell repertoires in COVID-19. Assay: immunoSEQ multiplex PCR; the TCRdb copy retains only in-frame clones and omits some. The table has about 200,000 clones, more than 70% seen once. Sequenced sample: peripheral blood. These receptors came from a woman in her 40s who had recovered from COVID-19.

The chain links TRBV18 to TRBJ1-3; a weak D match, TRBD1 (5 bases). Trimming shortened V by 3 bases and J by 0 bases, and 6 bases separated the two germline ends. The CDR3 length is 14 residues. Germline CDR1 and CDR2: KGHSH and LQKENI. CDR3 protein: CASSPDSSGNTIYF. The CDR3 nucleotides are TGTGCCAGCTCACCCGACAGCTCTGGAAACACCATATATTTT. The whole variable domain, filled in from reference TRBV18 and TRBJ1-3, reads NAGVMQNPRHLVRRRGQEARLRCSPMKGHSHVYWYRQLPEEGLKFMVYLQKENIIDESGMPKERFSAEFPKEGPSILRIQQVVRGDSAAYFCASSPDSSGNTIYFGEGSWLTVV.

The chain links TRBV2 to TRBJ1-5, with a possible D match to TRBD1 (6 bases). The CDR3 contains 15 residues. V gave up 4 bases and J gave up 4 bases, with 14 bases separating them. Germline CDR1 is SNHLY and CDR2 is FYNNEI. The CDR3 protein is CASSGTETGNQPQHF. The CDR3 DNA reads TGTGCCAGCAGTGGTACCGAGACAGGAAATCAGCCCCAGCATTTT.

The V and J genes are TRBV5-1 and TRBJ2-1, with D possibly TRBD1 on 6 matching bases. Germline CDR1 reads SGHRS; CDR2 reads YFSETQ. The CDR3 consists of 14 residues. V was clipped by 1 base and J by 12 bases, with 17 bases between them. This CDR3 reads CASSLTGPGMVQFF. CDR3 in DNA: TGCGCCAGCAGCTTGACAGGGCCAGGTATGGTGCAGTTCTTC.

The rearrangement joins TRBV6-2 or TRBV6-3 to TRBJ1-5, with 10 bases matching TRBD1. The CDR3 totals 16 residues. The ends lost 4 bases at V and 7 bases at J; junction bases unmatched: 10. Germline V CDR1 and CDR2: MNHEY, SVGEGT. In DNA form, the CDR3 reads TGTGCCAGCAGTTTACCGACAGGGGGCTTGATGCAGCCCCAGCATTTT. It translates to CASSLPTGGLMQPQHF.

This clone has more than one count but fewer than ten. J is TRBJ1-5 and V is TRBV6-5; 8 positions agree with TRBD1. The CDR3 contains 14 residues. Germline assignment: CDR1 MNHEY and CDR2 SVGAGI. The ends lost 4 bases at V and 2 bases at J; junction bases unmatched: 1. The CDR3 DNA reads TGTGCCAGCAGTTCCAGGGGGCGCAATCAGCCCCAGCATTTT. The encoded protein is CASSSRGRNQPQHF.

This chain connects TRBV7-9 to TRBJ1-1, with D unresolved. The CDR3 covers 14 residues. Germline V gives CDR1 SEHNR, CDR2 FQNEAQ (reference sequence). Trimming took 5 bases from V and 3 from J, leaving 13 bases between them. The CDR3 DNA follows: TGTGCCAGCAGCCCCACACCGATGCACACTGAAGCTTTCTTT. Protein: CASSPTPMHTEAFF.

This chain connects TRBV6-5 to TRBJ1-2; the D gene is possibly TRBD1 (6 bases). The germline gives CDR1 MNHEY, CDR2 SVGAGI. This CDR3 comprises 15 residues. Trimming took 4 bases from V and 0 from J, leaving 12 bases between them. DNA for the CDR3: TGTGCCAGCAGTTCGAGGGGGGGCTCTAACTATGGCTACACCTTC. Protein product: CASSSRGGSNYGYTF.

For the CDR3, the DNA is TGTGCCAGCAGCTCGGACAGGGGGAGAGGCTACACCTTC. The encoded protein is CASSSDRGRGYTF. The rearrangement links TRBV5-5 to TRBJ1-2, with 10 positions matching TRBD1. Germline values: CDR1 SGHKS, CDR2 YYEKEE (reference sequence). This CDR3 has 13 amino acids. J lost 8 bases, V lost 3 bases, and 4 bases had no gene match.

This clone is a singleton in its sample. The chain recombines TRBV5-1 with TRBJ2-1; 13 bases align to TRBD2. The CDR3 runs 17 residues. Germline V gene data show CDR1 as SGHRS and CDR2 as YFSETQ. The V and J ends lost 3 bases and 6 bases, in that order; junction bases with no gene match: 9. In nucleotides, the CDR3 is TGCGCCAGCAGCTCGGGACTAGCGGGAAATATGATCAATGAGCAGTTCTTC. Residues: CASSSGLAGNMINEQFF. The full variable domain, rest sourced from reference TRBV5-1 and TRBJ2-1, is KAGVTQTPRYLIKTRGQQVTLSCSPISGHRSVSWYQQTPGQGLQFLFEYFSETQRNKGNFPGRFSGRQFSNSRSEMNVSTLELGDSALYLCASSSGLAGNMINEQFFGPGTRLTVL.

V and J are TRBV24-1 and TRBJ2-2; 8 positions match TRBD2. Germline V gene lookup returns CDR1 KGHDR and CDR2 SFDVKD. This CDR3 is 16 amino acids long. Trimming cost V 9 bases and J 3 bases; bases outside gene matches: 11. In DNA, the CDR3 is TGTGCCACCGAAAGGGGCGGGAGGCCGGACACCGGGGAGCTGTTTTTT. As protein: CATERGGRPDTGELFF.

This rearrangement joins TRBV3-1 (or the pseudogene TRBV3-2) to TRBJ2-2, with D tentatively TRBD2 (6 bases). Germline lookup yields CDR1 LGHDT and CDR2 YNNKEL (reference sequence). The CDR3 runs to 14 residues. The V end lost 0 bases, the J end lost 6 bases, and 8 bases lay between the germline ends. The CDR3 is CASSQDGGAGELFF. CDR3 bases: TGTGCCAGCAGCCAAGATGGCGGGGCCGGGGAGCTGTTTTTT.

The chain combines TRBV3-1 (or the pseudogene TRBV3-2) with TRBJ2-7; possible D gene TRBD2, 7 bases. V lost 0 bases and J lost 4, with 10 bases in between. The CDR3 sequence is 14 residues long. Looked up from germline, CDR1 is LGHDT and CDR2 is YNNKEL (reference sequence). This chain's CDR3 is CASSQDGRGYEQYF. The CDR3 DNA sequence: TGTGCCAGCAGCCAAGATGGGAGGGGGTACGAGCAGTACTTC.

The J gene is TRBJ2-3, the V gene TRBV9; maybe TRBD1 (5 bases). Germline CDR1 SGDLS, CDR2 YYNGEE. Trimming cost V 0 bases and J 1 base, with 12 bases left between them. The CDR3 sequence is 16 residues long. The CDR3 sequence: CASSVGGMTGTDTQYF. Here the CDR3 DNA reads TGTGCCAGCAGCGTAGGGGGAATGACAGGCACAGATACGCAGTATTTT.

The count of this clone is one. This chain joins TRBV27 and TRBJ2-7, with D possibly matching TRBD2 (7 bases). The germline V gene encodes CDR1 MNHEY and CDR2 SMNVEV (reference sequence). The CDR3 length is 16 residues. V gave up 5 bases and J gave up 2 bases, with 19 bases separating them. CDR3 in amino acids: CASSGRGAGLTYEQYF. The CDR3 DNA follows: TGTGCCAGCAGTGGCCGGGGGGCGGGACTAACCTACGAGCAGTACTTC.

The chain carries TRBV7-7 and TRBJ2-5; 9 nucleotides align to TRBD1. This CDR3 is built from 13 residues. The V segment lost 5 bases and the J segment 3 bases; nucleotides outside the gene matches: 1. The germline V gene has CDR1 SSHAT and CDR2 FNYEAQ (reference sequence). The CDR3 DNA is TGTGCCAGCAGCCGGACAGGGGAAGAGACCCAGTACTTC. Protein sequence: CASSRTGEETQYF.

This chain links TRBV19 with TRBJ2-5, with unresolved D. There are 13 residues in the CDR3. The V and J ends lost 5 bases and 4 bases respectively, with 11 bases between them. The germline gives CDR1 LNHDA, CDR2 SQIVND (reference sequence). The chain's CDR3 is CASSPVPGETQYF. Here the CDR3 DNA reads TGTGCCAGTAGTCCGGTTCCGGGAGAGACCCAGTACTTC.

V usage is TRBV7-2 and J usage is TRBJ2-7; 9 bases align to TRBD1. CDR1 SGHTA and CDR2 FQGNSA come from the germline V gene. The CDR3 spans 15 residues. Trimming at V came to 5 bases and at J to 4 bases, leaving 9 bases not matched to a gene. The CDR3 loop reads CASSLDRGSFYEQYF. The DNA of the CDR3 is TGTGCCAGCAGCCTCGACAGGGGGAGTTTTTACGAGCAGTACTTC.

The sample holds a few counts of this clone. The rearrangement links TRBV7-9 to TRBJ1-3, with TRBD1 identical over 7 bases. The ends lost 1 base at V and 0 bases at J; junction bases unmatched: 3. This CDR3 contains 16 residues. Per the germline V gene, CDR1 is SEHNR and CDR2 is FQNEAQ (reference sequence). CDR3 sequence (DNA): TGTGCCAGCAGCTTAGAAGGGACAGTCTCTGGAAACACCATATATTTT. It specifies CASSLEGTVSGNTIYF.